This entry lists 28 T cell receptor beta chains sequenced from one sample in a study of beta chain features in type 1 diabetes. General study results and limits: TCRB CDR3s were moderately but significantly shorter in Type 1 diabetes patients in all four CD4+ subsets.

Their target antigens are unknown. The whole isolated RNA underwent reverse transcription, so sequencing captured expressed TCRB transcripts. Only in-frame clones appear in the TCRdb table, and some are missing; sequencing was by immunoSEQ multiplex PCR. Here the sample spans approximately 46,000 clones, approximately 40% being singletons. Sequenced material: stem cell memory CD4+ T cells from blood. The receptor source for this set is a man younger than 45 with type 1 diabetes.

This chain links TRBV28 with TRBJ2-7, with 9 nucleotides matching TRBD1. V lost 6 bases, J lost 6 bases, and 12 bases stayed unmatched. The CDR3 has 15 residues. CDR1 is MDHEN and CDR2 is SYDVKM in the germline V gene. The CDR3 loop reads CASRWGDREVSEQYF. In nucleotides, the CDR3 is TGTGCCAGCAGATGGGGGGACAGGGAGGTGTCCGAGCAGTACTTC.

Note on this clone: The junction does not match germline at one end; this may be a read error. V usage is TRBV15 and J usage is TRBJ2-7; a possible D gene is TRBD2 (6 bases). The CDR3 runs to 9 residues. The V gene's germline CDR1 is LNHNV and CDR2 YYDKDF (reference sequence). CDR3 sequence (DNA): TGTGCCACGGCCCGGACGGAGGGTTTC. Its translation: CATARTEGF.

The V call is TRBV28, the J call TRBJ2-7, with TRBD1 matching 9 bases. The CDR3 is made up of 15 amino acids. From germline, CDR1 is MDHEN and CDR2 SYDVKM. Losses at the gene ends were 6 bases for V and 5 bases for J; bases not matched to a gene: 11. Here the CDR3 reads CASSRRGTGYNEQYF. CDR3 nucleotide sequence: TGTGCCAGCAGCCGTCGAGGGACAGGGTACAACGAGCAGTACTTC.

The genes are TRBV19 and TRBJ2-1, with a possible D match to TRBD1 (5 bases). Germline V gene data show CDR1 as LNHDA and CDR2 as SQIVND (reference sequence). V dropped 3 bases and J dropped 11 bases, with 8 bases sitting between them. The CDR3 contains 11 residues. The CDR3 here is CASSIRDKQFF. The DNA for the CDR3 is TGTGCCAGTAGTATCAGGGATAAGCAGTTCTTC.

The chain carries TRBV15 and TRBJ2-7; 12 positions match TRBD2. This CDR3 is built from 21 residues. V shed 0 bases, J shed 2 bases, and the junction held 17 bases outside the gene matches. Germline V gene data show CDR1 as LNHNV and CDR2 as YYDKDF (reference sequence). The CDR3 protein is CATSRDSPFRVPSGRAYEQYF. The CDR3 bases are TGTGCCACCAGCAGAGATTCTCCATTTCGAGTTCCTAGCGGGAGGGCCTACGAGCAGTACTTC.

This chain joins TRBV5-1 and TRBJ2-5, with D unclear. Per germline, CDR1 SGHRS and CDR2 YFSETQ. The CDR3 consists of 14 residues. Deletions cut 0 bases from V and 3 bases from J, with 9 bases between. CDR3 protein: CASSLDPAEETQYF. The CDR3 region has the DNA TGCGCCAGCAGCTTGGATCCGGCGGAAGAGACCCAGTACTTC.

The CDR3 here is CASSLGGSEMETQYF. Written as DNA, the CDR3 is TGCGCCAGCAGCTTGGGAGGCTCCGAGATGGAGACCCAGTACTTC. The chain employs TRBV5-1 and TRBJ2-5; no reliable D call. V shed 0 bases and J shed 5 bases, with 14 bases lying between them. Per the germline V gene, CDR1 is SGHRS and CDR2 is YFSETQ. The CDR3 spans 15 residues.

This clone has a handful of counts. CDR3 sequence reads: CASSLFAFYNEQFF. For the CDR3, the DNA is TGCGCCAGCAGCTTGTTCGCGTTCTACAATGAGCAGTTCTTC. The chain uses TRBV5-1 and TRBJ2-1; no firm D call. This CDR3 spans 14 amino acids. Germline CDR1 and CDR2: SGHRS and YFSETQ. The V and J ends lost 1 base and 3 bases respectively, with 8 bases between them.

This clone was seen a few times. CDR3 residues: CSVPNPGFYGYTF. CDR3 nucleotides: TGCAGCGTCCCGAACCCGGGATTCTATGGCTACACCTTC. The V call is TRBV29-1, the J call TRBJ1-2; D unresolved. The CDR3 has 13 amino acids. CDR1 and CDR2 from the germline V gene are SQVTM and ANQGSEA. V was cut by 6 bases and J by 4 bases, with 15 bases left in between. The variable domain in full, completed from reference TRBV29-1 and TRBJ1-2, reads SAVISQKPSRDICQRGTSLTIQCQVDSQVTMMFWYRQQPGQSLTLIATANQGSEATYESGFVIDKFPISRPNLTFSTLTVSNMSPEDSSIYLCSVPNPGFYGYTFGSGTRLTVV.

The chain links TRBV9 to TRBJ2-5; 10 positions match TRBD1. The CDR3 has 15 amino acids. The trim removed 3 bases at V and 5 bases at J, leaving 7 bases unmatched. CDR1 SGDLS and CDR2 YYNGEE come from the germline V gene. The CDR3 loop is CASSATGGVWETQYF. CDR3 sequence (DNA): TGTGCCAGCAGCGCGACAGGGGGCGTTTGGGAGACCCAGTACTTC.

This clone was observed a few times. V gene TRBV2 combines with J gene TRBJ1-4; possibly TRBD1 for D (5 bases). This CDR3 is built from 13 residues. CDR1 is SNHLY, CDR2 FYNNEI, per germline. V was trimmed by 11 bases and J by 5 bases, leaving 15 bases between them. In nucleotides, the CDR3 is TGTGCCGCGCAGGGTCCGTTGAATGAAAAACTGTTTTTT. Its protein product is CAAQGPLNEKLFF.

This clone came up a few times. The chain has TRBV5-4 and TRBJ2-1, with 10 bases that match TRBD2. V lost 6 bases and J lost 4; bases outside the gene matches: 4. In germline, CDR1 is SGHNT, CDR2 YYREEE (reference sequence). The CDR3 consists of 14 residues. The CDR3 nucleotides are TGTGCCAGCAACCCTAGCGGGAGTTACAATGAGCAGTTCTTC. The encoded protein is CASNPSGSYNEQFF.

CDR3 residues: CASSRGDSAREKLFF. The CDR3 DNA follows: TGTGCCAGCAGCCGAGGGGACTCGGCGAGGGAAAAACTGTTTTTT. The chain is built from TRBV7-2 and TRBJ1-4; perhaps TRBD1 as D (5 bases). Germline CDR1 is SGHTA and CDR2 is FQGNSA. Trimming took off 5 bases at V and 8 bases at J, with 18 bases between the two ends. This CDR3 comprises 15 residues.

The V gene is TRBV28, the J gene TRBJ2-3; no clear D gene. The CDR3 consists of 12 residues. V was cut by 4 bases and J by 6 bases, with 8 bases left in between. Germline assignment: CDR1 MDHEN and CDR2 SYDVKM. The CDR3 DNA reads TGTGCCAGCAGTTACTATGGGGATACGCAGTATTTT. It yields the protein CASSYYGDTQYF.

The chain couples TRBV6-1 to TRBJ2-3; a possible D gene is TRBD2 (7 bases). The CDR3 has 15 amino acids. V was trimmed by 6 bases and J by 5 bases, leaving 18 bases between them. CDR1 and CDR2 from the germline V gene are MNHNS and SASEGT. The CDR3 region has the DNA TGTGCCAGCAGCGTCGCCGGAAGGGGGGGAGATACGCAGTATTTT. Amino acids: CASSVAGRGGDTQYF.

The chain employs TRBV6-5 and TRBJ2-2; TRBD1 aligns across 8 bases. This CDR3 comprises 15 residues. The V and J ends lost 6 bases and 3 bases, in that order; junction bases with no gene match: 6. CDR1 is MNHEY and CDR2 is SVGAGI in the germline V gene. The CDR3 DNA reads as TGTGCCAGCAGCCCGGGACAGGTGGACACCGGGGAGCTGTTTTTT. As protein: CASSPGQVDTGELFF.

This clone was observed a few times. This rearrangement joins TRBV29-1 to TRBJ2-3; no firm D call. This CDR3 region has 11 residues. V was shortened by 7 bases and J by 0 bases, with 5 bases between the two germline ends. Per germline, CDR1 SQVTM and CDR2 ANQGSEA. The CDR3, as DNA: TGCAGCGGGAGTAGCACAGATACGCAGTATTTT. It translates to CSGSSTDTQYF.

This clone appeared once. The CDR3 protein is CASSQDRYRELTDTQYF. The CDR3 DNA reads as TGCGCCAGCAGCCAAGATCGGTACCGGGAGTTAACAGATACGCAGTATTTT. This chain joins TRBV4-1 and TRBJ2-3, with D possibly being TRBD2 (6 bases). The germline gives CDR1 MGHRA, CDR2 YSYEKL. There are 17 residues in the CDR3. The V end lost 0 bases, the J end lost 3 bases, and 16 bases lay between the germline ends.

V and J are TRBV5-5 and TRBJ1-1; 10 bases fit TRBD1. In germline, CDR1 is SGHKS, CDR2 YYEKEE (reference sequence). With V trimmed by 4 bases and J by 3 bases, 6 bases remained unmatched. This CDR3 spans 15 amino acids. The CDR3 loop is CASSTSGQGYTEAFF. For the CDR3, the DNA is TGTGCCAGCAGCACTTCGGGACAGGGGTACACTGAAGCTTTCTTT.

The chain joins TRBV18 to TRBJ2-2; D remains unclear. This CDR3 is 15 amino acids long. The germline gives CDR1 KGHSH, CDR2 LQKENI. V was clipped by 6 bases and J by 1 base, with 12 bases between them. CDR3 protein: CASSPRAQNTGELFF. The CDR3, as DNA: TGTGCCAGCTCCCCGAGAGCCCAGAACACCGGGGAGCTGTTTTTT.

V usage is TRBV5-1 and J usage is TRBJ2-3, with unresolved D. The CDR3 is made up of 13 amino acids. CDR1 is SGHRS and CDR2 is YFSETQ in the germline V gene. V was pared by 0 bases and J by 4 bases, with 6 bases between. As DNA, the CDR3 is TGCGCCAGCAGCTTGGCAGGCCCAGATACGCAGTATTTT. This sequence encodes CASSLAGPDTQYF. The entire variable domain, with the rest obtained from reference TRBV5-1 and TRBJ2-3, is as follows: KAGVTQTPRYLIKTRGQQVTLSCSPISGHRSVSWYQQTPGQGLQFLFEYFSETQRNKGNFPGRFSGRQFSNSRSEMNVSTLELGDSALYLCASSLAGPDTQYFGPGTRLTVL.

The chain joins TRBV28 to TRBJ1-2; TRBD1 matches at 9 bases. From germline, CDR1 is MDHEN and CDR2 SYDVKM. There are 15 residues in the CDR3. V dropped 7 bases and J dropped 0; count of bases not matched to a gene: 6. CDR3 bases: TGTGCCAGCACCTGGACAGGGGAGGCTAACTATGGCTACACCTTC. Protein: CASTWTGEANYGYTF.

This sequence joins TRBV2 and TRBJ2-3, with D unresolved. Germline V CDR1 and CDR2: SNHLY, FYNNEI. The CDR3 has 12 residues. Trimming left V 3 bases short and J 3 bases short, with 4 bases between. CDR3 loop: CASSEQTDTQYF. The CDR3, as DNA: TGTGCCAGCAGTGAGCAGACAGATACGCAGTATTTT.

The V and J genes are TRBV10-3 and TRBJ2-3, with 9 positions matching TRBD1. This CDR3 has 13 residues. After removal of 11 bases from V and 2 bases from J, the junction contained 5 bases not matched to a gene. The germline V gene has CDR1 ENHRY and CDR2 SYGVKD. Here the CDR3 reads CAVRDRDTDTQYF. CDR3 sequence (DNA): TGTGCCGTACGGGACAGGGACACAGATACGCAGTATTTT.

The chain links TRBV18 to TRBJ2-7, with a weak D call TRBD1 (6 bases). The V end was cut by 2 bases, the J end by 3 bases, with 14 bases between. The germline V gene has CDR1 KGHSH and CDR2 LQKENI. The CDR3 length is 15 residues. The CDR3 region is CASSPVRDTNYEQYF. Here the CDR3 DNA reads TGTGCCAGCTCACCAGTGAGGGACACCAACTACGAGCAGTACTTC.

This clone was seen a few times. This rearrangement joins TRBV11-1 to TRBJ2-1, with TRBD2 matching 11 bases. The V segment lost 2 bases and the J segment 4 bases; nucleotides outside the gene matches: 1. CDR1 and CDR2 (germline): SGHAT, FQDESV (reference sequence). The CDR3 has 15 residues. Written as DNA, the CDR3 is TGTGCCAGCAGCTTACTAGCGGGAGGTTACAATGAGCAGTTCTTC. As protein: CASSLLAGGYNEQFF.

V is TRBV27 and J is TRBJ2-1; 7 bases match TRBD1. V was pared by 7 bases and J by 0 bases, with 6 bases of the junction left unmatched. Germline loops: CDR1 MNHEY, CDR2 SMNVEV (reference sequence). This CDR3 region has 15 residues. The CDR3 DNA is TGTGCCAGCACGGAGACAGGGAGCTCCTACAATGAGCAGTTCTTC. It codes for CASTETGSSYNEQFF.

This clone came up a few times. The rearrangement joins TRBV9 to TRBJ2-4, with 9 positions matching TRBD1. Per the germline V gene, CDR1 is SGDLS and CDR2 is YYNGEE. There are 12 residues in the CDR3. The V gene end was trimmed by 3 bases and the J gene end by 9 bases; junction bases not matched to a gene: 1. This CDR3 reads CASSATGGIQYF. CDR3 bases: TGTGCCAGCAGCGCGACAGGGGGCATTCAGTACTTC.